The next 2 T cell receptor beta chains were all read from a single sample in a study of blood T cell repertoires in COVID-19. The assay was immunoSEQ multiplex PCR, and TCRdb's table has in-frame clones only and misses some. The repertoire holds some 290,000 clones, with 89% as singletons. The sequenced sample consisted of peripheral blood. The origin of the receptors is a woman aged 25 to 39 with COVID-19, enrolled during active disease.

V usage is TRBV29-1 and J usage is TRBJ2-7; 9 bases agree with TRBD1. The CDR3 totals 14 residues. V lost 2 bases to trimming and J lost 3 bases; unmatched junction nucleotides: 5. Germline CDR1 is SQVTM and CDR2 is ANQGSEA. The CDR3 sequence: CSVERADRGYEQYF. In DNA form, the CDR3 reads TGCAGCGTTGAAAGGGCGGACAGGGGCTACGAGCAGTACTTC.

The chain carries TRBV9 and TRBJ2-3; D may be TRBD2 (6 bases). CDR1 and CDR2 (germline): SGDLS, YYNGEE. This CDR3 spans 15 amino acids. Trimming took off 0 bases at V and 3 bases at J, with 11 bases between the two ends. The CDR3 here is CASSVGSGTTDTQYF. The CDR3, as DNA: TGTGCCAGCAGCGTAGGATCGGGGACTACAGATACGCAGTATTTT. Based on the CDR3 plus reference TRBV9 and TRBJ2-3, the full variable domain is DSGVTQTPKHLITATGQRVTLRCSPRSGDLSVYWYQQSLDQGLQFLIQYYNGEERAKGNILERFSAQQFPDLHSELNLSSLELGDSALYFCASSVGSGTTDTQYFGPGTRLTVL.